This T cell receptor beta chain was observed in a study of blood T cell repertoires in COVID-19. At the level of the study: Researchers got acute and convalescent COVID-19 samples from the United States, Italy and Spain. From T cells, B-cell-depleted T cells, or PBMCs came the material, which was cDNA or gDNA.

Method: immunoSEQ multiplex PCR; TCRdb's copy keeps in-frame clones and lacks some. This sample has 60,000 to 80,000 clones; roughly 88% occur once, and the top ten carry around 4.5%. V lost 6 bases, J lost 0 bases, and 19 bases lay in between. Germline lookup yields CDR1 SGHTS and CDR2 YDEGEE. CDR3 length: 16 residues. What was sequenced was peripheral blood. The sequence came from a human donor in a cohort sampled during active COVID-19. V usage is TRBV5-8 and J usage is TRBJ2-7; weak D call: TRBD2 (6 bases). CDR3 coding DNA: TGTGCCAGCAATCGCGGAGGGCGCGGGGCCTCCTACGAGCAGTACTTC. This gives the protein CASNRGGRGASYEQYF.